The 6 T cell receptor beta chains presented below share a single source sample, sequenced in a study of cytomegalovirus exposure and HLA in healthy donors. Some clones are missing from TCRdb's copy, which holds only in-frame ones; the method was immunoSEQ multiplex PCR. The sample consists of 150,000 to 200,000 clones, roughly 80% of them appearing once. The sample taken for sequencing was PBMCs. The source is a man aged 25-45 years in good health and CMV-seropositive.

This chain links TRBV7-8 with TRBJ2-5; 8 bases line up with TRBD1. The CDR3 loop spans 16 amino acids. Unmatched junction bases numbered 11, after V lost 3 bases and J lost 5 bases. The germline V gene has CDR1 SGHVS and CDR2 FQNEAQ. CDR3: CASSFSQGASWETQYF. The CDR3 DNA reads TGTGCCAGCAGCTTTTCCCAGGGGGCGTCTTGGGAGACCCAGTACTTC.

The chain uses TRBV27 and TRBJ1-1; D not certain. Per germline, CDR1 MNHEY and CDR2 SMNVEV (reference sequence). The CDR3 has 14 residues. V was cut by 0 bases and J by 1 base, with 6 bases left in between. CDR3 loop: CASSLSPGNTEAFF. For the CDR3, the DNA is TGTGCCAGCAGTTTATCGCCAGGGAACACTGAAGCTTTCTTT.

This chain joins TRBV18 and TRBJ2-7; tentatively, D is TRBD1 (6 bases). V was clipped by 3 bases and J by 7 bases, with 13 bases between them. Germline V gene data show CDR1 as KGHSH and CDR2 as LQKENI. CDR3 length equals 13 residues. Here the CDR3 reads CASSPTGQPEQYF. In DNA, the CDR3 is TGTGCCAGCTCACCCACGGGACAACCGGAGCAGTACTTC. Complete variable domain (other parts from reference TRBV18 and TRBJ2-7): NAGVMQNPRHLVRRRGQEARLRCSPMKGHSHVYWYRQLPEEGLKFMVYLQKENIIDESGMPKERFSAEFPKEGPSILRIQQVVRGDSAAYFCASSPTGQPEQYFGPGTRLTVT.

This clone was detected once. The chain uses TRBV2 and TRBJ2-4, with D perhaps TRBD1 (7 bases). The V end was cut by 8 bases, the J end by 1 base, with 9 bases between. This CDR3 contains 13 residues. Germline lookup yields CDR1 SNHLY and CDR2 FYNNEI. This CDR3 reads CASSGGAKNIQYF. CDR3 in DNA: TGTGCCAGCTCAGGGGGGGCCAAAAACATTCAGTACTTC.

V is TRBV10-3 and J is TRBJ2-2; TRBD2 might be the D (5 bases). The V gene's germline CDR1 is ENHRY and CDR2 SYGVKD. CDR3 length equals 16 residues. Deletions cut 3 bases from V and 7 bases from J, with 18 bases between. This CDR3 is CAISDKGTQRGGELFF. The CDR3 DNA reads TGTGCCATCAGTGACAAAGGAACCCAACGGGGCGGGGAGCTGTTTTTT.

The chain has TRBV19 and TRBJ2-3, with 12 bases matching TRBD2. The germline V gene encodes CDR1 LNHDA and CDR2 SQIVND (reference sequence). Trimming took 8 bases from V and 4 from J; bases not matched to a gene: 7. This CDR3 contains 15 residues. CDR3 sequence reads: CASGRTSGVADTQYF. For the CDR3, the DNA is TGTGCCAGTGGGCGGACTAGCGGGGTTGCAGATACGCAGTATTTT.